This TCR beta chain was sequenced in a study of tumor-infiltrating lymphocytes in primary liver carcinoma. The overall study: Male and female patients aged 30 to 69 years made up the cohort.

The study extracted blood RNA from unsorted whole blood and also extracted germline DNA. With respect to this clonotype: Its cognate antigen is unknown.

Study conclusions and caveats: Reduced overlap was seen in tumor-adjacent and tumor-blood pairs versus tumor region pairs.

V lost 2 bases to trimming and J lost 4 bases; unmatched junction nucleotides: 8. The germline gives CDR1 MDHEN, CDR2 SYDVKM. The CDR3 contains 15 residues. Constant-region priming of around 530 ng total RNA yielded TCR beta cDNA. A slightly modified ARM-PCR protocol with three nested multiplex PCR rounds produced these TCR beta libraries. In the first two PCR rounds, TRBV1-TRBV30 forward primers were paired with a C-beta reverse primer, and each round lasted approximately 9 cycles. TCRdb re-called the multiplex PCR reads with MiXCR, one entry per CDR3 protein. The sample yields some 180,000 distinct CDR3 sequences, about 60% seen once.

The sample consisted of peripheral blood. The chain employs TRBV28 and TRBJ2-7, with 7 bases identical to TRBD1. The origin of this receptor is a man between 40 and 49 years old with primary liver carcinoma and hepatitis B virus infection. The CDR3: CASSLMAQGWYEQYF. The CDR3 nucleotides read TGTGCCAGCAGTTTAATGGCACAGGGGTGGTACGAGCAGTACTTC.